The 32 T cell receptor beta chains listed next were all sequenced from one sample in a study of CD4+ T cells in melanoma. The method was immunoSEQ multiplex PCR; TCRdb's version includes in-frame clones alone and lacks a portion of them. The table lists about 21,000 clones, about three quarters of them singletons, with approximately 9.7% in the top ten. The source is a human donor with melanoma.

Only one count was recorded for this clone. The chain has TRBV7-9 and TRBJ1-3; weak D call: TRBD1 (5 bases). Germline CDR1 is SEHNR and CDR2 is FQNEAQ (reference sequence). V shed 5 bases and J shed 3 bases, with 11 bases lying between them. This CDR3 spans 14 amino acids. CDR3 protein: CASSTQGGGNTIYF. The CDR3 nucleotides are TGTGCCAGCAGCACGCAGGGAGGTGGAAACACCATATATTTT. The full variable domain, with the rest looked up from reference TRBV7-9 and TRBJ1-3, is DTGVSQNPRHKITKRGQNVTFRCDPISEHNRLYWYRQTLGQGPEFLTYFQNEAQLEKSRLLSDRFSAERPKGSFSTLEIQRTEQGDSAMYLCASSTQGGGNTIYFGEGSWLTVV.

This clone was detected a few times. The rearrangement links TRBV30 to TRBJ1-6, with 8 positions matching TRBD1. CDR1 GTSNPN and CDR2 SVGIG come from the germline V gene (reference sequence). The CDR3 spans 19 residues. Germline trimming cut 1 base from V and 0 bases from J; bases unmatched to any gene: 11. The CDR3 nucleotides read TGTGCCTGGAGTGCTTATCAGGGGGCCGCGAGCTCCTATAATTCACCCCTCCACTTT. Protein: CAWSAYQGAASSYNSPLHF.

This rearrangement joins TRBV13 to TRBJ2-3; 8 positions agree with TRBD1. CDR1 and CDR2 (germline): PRHDT, FYEKMQ (reference sequence). The CDR3 contains 15 residues. J lost 2 bases, V lost 8 bases, and 9 bases had no gene match. CDR3 bases: TGTGCCAGCCGGGTTCGGGACAGGCTCACAGATACGCAGTATTTT. Amino acids: CASRVRDRLTDTQYF.

This chain connects TRBV5-5 to TRBJ2-2; D gene unclear. The V end was cut by 5 bases, the J end by 7 bases, with 9 bases between. This CDR3 is built from 12 residues. Germline V gene data show CDR1 as SGHKS and CDR2 as YYEKEE (reference sequence). The DNA of the CDR3 is TGTGCCAGCAGTTGGGTAGGCGGGGAGCTGTTTTTT. It specifies CASSWVGGELFF.

The gene calls are TRBV5-1 and TRBJ1-4, with D perhaps matching TRBD1 (5 bases). The CDR3 covers 15 residues. Trimming left V 0 bases short and J 8 bases short, with 14 bases between. Looked up from germline, CDR1 is SGHRS and CDR2 is YFSETQ. The CDR3: CASSLAHQGHEKLFF. The CDR3 coding sequence is TGCGCCAGCAGCTTGGCCCACCAAGGACACGAAAAACTGTTTTTT.

The chain employs TRBV30 and TRBJ1-6; TRBD1 might be the D (6 bases). Germline CDR1 is GTSNPN and CDR2 is SVGIG (reference sequence). V shed 3 bases and J shed 9 bases, with 9 bases lying between them. The CDR3 has 12 residues. The CDR3 coding sequence is TGTGCCTGGAGCGGAGGGGGTTCACCCCTCCACTTT. As protein: CAWSGGGSPLHF.

This chain joins TRBV2 and TRBJ2-3; 11 bases are shared with TRBD2. Per the germline V gene, CDR1 is SNHLY and CDR2 is FYNNEI. V lost 5 bases and J lost 1; bases outside the gene matches: 5. This CDR3 contains 16 residues. This CDR3 reads CASSRIAGGGTDTQYF. DNA for the CDR3: TGTGCCAGCAGTCGAATAGCGGGGGGGGGCACAGATACGCAGTATTTT.

J is TRBJ1-1 and V is TRBV30; D ambiguous. The ends were cut back, 3 bases at V and 7 bases at J, with 24 bases in the middle. The CDR3 contains 16 residues. CDR1 is GTSNPN, CDR2 SVGIG, per germline (reference sequence). The CDR3 DNA reads as TGTGCCTGGAGCCCACCTGGCGGACGCGTTTACGGTGAAGCTTTCTTT. It encodes CAWSPPGGRVYGEAFF.

The chain recombines TRBV18 with TRBJ1-3; the D is unclear. This CDR3 region has 16 residues. The germline CDR1 and CDR2 sequences are KGHSH and LQKENI. V lost 3 bases to trimming and J lost 0 bases, with 12 bases between them. CDR3 region: CASSPTPPGSGNTIYF. The CDR3 DNA reads TGTGCCAGCTCACCCACCCCGCCGGGCTCTGGAAACACCATATATTTT. Full variable domain (rest looked up from reference TRBV18 and TRBJ1-3): NAGVMQNPRHLVRRRGQEARLRCSPMKGHSHVYWYRQLPEEGLKFMVYLQKENIIDESGMPKERFSAEFPKEGPSILRIQQVVRGDSAAYFCASSPTPPGSGNTIYFGEGSWLTVV.

This chain links TRBV9 with TRBJ2-2, with 10 bases aligning to TRBD1. Trimming cost V 3 bases and J 5 bases; bases outside gene matches: 7. This CDR3 has 16 residues. Germline assignment: CDR1 SGDLS and CDR2 YYNGEE. The chain's CDR3 is CASSDRQGARTGELFF. The CDR3 region has the DNA TGTGCCAGCAGCGACCGACAGGGGGCGCGAACCGGGGAGCTGTTTTTT.

Comments on this clone: At one of its ends the junction is not consistent with the germline gene, which may arise from a read error. The CDR3 coding sequence is TGCGTCAGCCTGGGAAACAATCAGCCCCAGCATTTT. It is translated as CVSLGNNQPQHF. This chain connects TRBV5-1 to TRBJ1-5, with D unresolved. The CDR3 consists of 12 residues. In germline, CDR1 is SGHRS, CDR2 YFSETQ.

This chain uses TRBV7-6 with TRBJ1-1; D remains ambiguous. Germline loops: CDR1 SGHVS, CDR2 FNYEAQ. With 6 bases removed from V and 0 bases from J, the gap between germline ends came to 14 bases. The CDR3 extends over 15 amino acids. CDR3 DNA: TGTGCCAGCAGGGCCCTTCCGGGGTTGAACACTGAAGCTTTCTTT. Translation: CASRALPGLNTEAFF.

The CDR3: CASSLRDGPYEQYF. CDR3 sequence (DNA): TGTGCCAGCAGCTTAAGGGATGGCCCCTACGAGCAGTACTTC. V gene TRBV7-3 combines with J gene TRBJ2-7; D gene uncertain. Trimming left V 1 base short and J 2 bases short, with 9 bases between. Looked up from germline, CDR1 is SGHTA and CDR2 is FQGTGA. The CDR3 length is 14 residues.

This clone occurred once. The chain links TRBV2 to TRBJ1-2, with 8 bases identical to TRBD1. CDR1 is SNHLY and CDR2 is FYNNEI in the germline V gene. The length of the CDR3 is 14 residues. The V and J ends lost 5 bases and 4 bases, in that order; junction bases with no gene match: 6. Here the CDR3 DNA reads TGTGCCAGCAGTTTTCCAGGGGGCGGCTATGGCTACACCTTC. This sequence encodes CASSFPGGGYGYTF.

This sequence joins TRBV5-6 and TRBJ2-3; D may match TRBD1 or TRBD2 (6 bases each). The V gene lost 6 bases and the J gene lost 0 bases, with 14 bases spanning the gap. The CDR3 spans 15 residues. Germline CDR1 and CDR2: SGHDT and YYEEEE. For the CDR3, the DNA is TGTGCCAGCAAAATCCGGGGGCGGAGCACAGATACGCAGTATTTT. Protein: CASKIRGRSTDTQYF.

This clone was detected a few times. V usage is TRBV2 and J usage is TRBJ2-7; D might be TRBD1 (6 bases). The CDR3 extends over 15 amino acids. V lost 6 bases and J 1 base, leaving 16 bases between the germline ends. The germline gives CDR1 SNHLY, CDR2 FYNNEI. The CDR3 is CASRFRDKGSYEQYF. The CDR3 DNA is TGTGCCAGCAGGTTCCGGGACAAAGGATCCTACGAGCAGTACTTC.

V and J are TRBV5-6 and TRBJ1-2; 7 nucleotides agree with TRBD1. The CDR3 is 16 residues long. The germline V gene encodes CDR1 SGHDT and CDR2 YYEEEE. Trimming cost V 3 bases and J 8 bases; bases outside gene matches: 16. The CDR3: CASSYTNGQVLAGYTF. CDR3 coding DNA: TGTGCCAGCAGCTATACCAACGGACAGGTTTTGGCCGGCTACACCTTC.

This clone was observed once. J is TRBJ1-6 and V is TRBV30, with D possibly being TRBD1 (5 bases). The germline gives CDR1 GTSNPN, CDR2 SVGIG (reference sequence). The CDR3 runs to 15 residues. The V gene lost 0 bases and the J gene lost 6 bases, with 12 bases spanning the gap. The CDR3 here is CAWSVNAGTNSPLHF. DNA of the CDR3: TGTGCCTGGAGTGTAAACGCAGGGACTAATTCACCCCTCCACTTT.

The chain couples TRBV5-6 to TRBJ2-3; 7 bases align to TRBD1. The CDR3 totals 14 residues. Germline V lookup: CDR1 SGHDT, CDR2 YYEEEE. The ends lost 7 bases at V and 4 bases at J; junction bases unmatched: 9. CDR3 amino acids: CASRLQGSPDTQYF. As DNA, the CDR3 is TGTGCCAGCCGACTACAGGGGTCTCCAGATACGCAGTATTTT. Drawing the rest from reference TRBV5-6 and TRBJ2-3, the complete variable domain is DAGVTQSPTHLIKTRGQQVTLRCSPKSGHDTVSWYQQALGQGPQFIFQYYEEEERQRGNFPDRFSGHQFPNYSSELNVNALLLGDSALYLCASRLQGSPDTQYFGPGTRLTVL.

This chain links TRBV27 with TRBJ1-2, with D unclear. V was pared by 7 bases and J by 0 bases, with 6 bases between. The CDR3 runs to 12 residues. Per germline, CDR1 MNHEY and CDR2 SMNVEV (reference sequence). CDR3 nucleotide sequence: TGTGCCAGCACCGAAGCTAACTATGGCTACACCTTC. Residues: CASTEANYGYTF.

The chain carries TRBV4-2 and TRBJ1-1; no definite D call. Trimming left V 0 bases short and J 1 base short, with 12 bases between. Looked up from germline, CDR1 is LGHNA and CDR2 is YNFKEQ. CDR3 length: 16 amino acids. CDR3 residues: CASSQDGGGTNTEAFF. In nucleotides, the CDR3 is TGTGCCAGCAGCCAAGATGGCGGCGGAACGAACACTGAAGCTTTCTTT.

The chain recombines TRBV10-2 with TRBJ1-5; D not resolved. The CDR3 consists of 16 residues. Trimming stripped 3 bases from V and 0 bases from J, with 12 bases between. The germline CDR1 and CDR2 sequences are WSHSY and SAAADI. CDR3 DNA: TGCGCCAGCAGTGAAGAGTCAGACATTAGCAATCAGCCCCAGCATTTT. Encoded protein: CASSEESDISNQPQHF.

This chain uses TRBV4-1 with TRBJ2-5; 14 bases are a match to TRBD2. Germline V CDR1 and CDR2: MGHRA, YSYEKL. V dropped 4 bases and J dropped 2; count of bases not matched to a gene: 6. The CDR3 extends over 17 amino acids. The CDR3 DNA follows: TGCGCCAGCAGCCGCCCGGGACTAGCGGGAGTTCAAGAGACCCAGTACTTC. Its translation: CASSRPGLAGVQETQYF.

The V gene is TRBV5-1, the J gene TRBJ2-5; 10 bases line up with TRBD1. The length of the CDR3 is 14 residues. The junction had 5 bases not matched to a gene; V was cut back by 4 bases and J by 5 bases. Germline CDR1 SGHRS, CDR2 YFSETQ. The CDR3 sequence is CASSPGTGVETQYF. The DNA of the CDR3 is TGCGCCAGCAGCCCCGGGACAGGGGTCGAGACCCAGTACTTC.

As concerns this clone: A read error may explain this, as a much larger clone is one base away. The chain links TRBV5-4 to TRBJ1-1; the D is unclear. Germline lookup yields CDR1 SGHNT and CDR2 YYREEE (reference sequence). V lost 2 bases and J lost 7, with 15 bases in between. The CDR3 is 14 amino acids. CDR3 DNA sequence: TGTGCCAGCAGCTTCGGTCGTCTTGGAGGTGAAGCTTTCTTT. Translating gives CASSFGRLGGEAFF. Filled out from reference TRBV5-4 and TRBJ1-1, the complete variable domain reads ETGVTQSPTHLIKTRGQQVTLRCSSQSGHNTVSWYQQALGQGPQFIFQYYREEENGRGNFPPRFSGLQFPNYSSELNVNALELDDSALYLCASSFGRLGGEAFFGQGTRLTVV.

The CDR3 coding sequence is TGTGCCAGCAGTGTAACAGGGGACTATCAGCCCCAGCATTTT. Protein sequence: CASSVTGDYQPQHF. V is TRBV28 and J is TRBJ1-5, with 7 bases identical to TRBD1. V was clipped by 5 bases and J by 5 bases; unmatched bases: 6. CDR3 size: 14 residues. CDR1 MDHEN and CDR2 SYDVKM come from the germline V gene.

With regard to this clone: At one end, the junction sequence differs from germline, possibly due to a read error. J is TRBJ1-6 and V is TRBV10-3; 7 nucleotides line up with TRBD1. CDR1 is ENHRY and CDR2 is SYGVKD in the germline V gene. CDR3 length equals 15 residues. The CDR3 is CTISEEHRGRSPLHF. CDR3 DNA sequence: TGTACCATCAGTGAGGAACACAGGGGAAGGTCACCCCTCCACTTT.

Regarding this clone: At one end, the junction sequence differs from germline, possibly due to a read error. The J gene is TRBJ2-5, the V gene TRBV7-7, with D unresolved. The germline gives CDR1 SSHAT, CDR2 FNYEAQ (reference sequence). The CDR3 has 15 residues. The CDR3 reads CASSPPTMLGETQYF. DNA for the CDR3: TGTGCTAGCAGCCCTCCCACTATGTTGGGGGAGACCCAGTACTTC.

This rearrangement joins TRBV7-2 to TRBJ1-5; D possibly corresponds to TRBD1 (6 bases). Germline lookup yields CDR1 SGHTA and CDR2 FQGNSA. The CDR3 extends over 15 amino acids. With 5 bases removed from V and 0 bases from J, the gap between germline ends came to 11 bases. CDR3 residues: CASSLTGSSNQPQHF. CDR3 DNA: TGTGCCAGCAGCCTTACAGGGTCTAGCAATCAGCCCCAGCATTTT.

The chain has TRBV30 and TRBJ2-7; a possible D gene is TRBD1 (6 bases). This CDR3 contains 14 residues. Germline lookup yields CDR1 GTSNPN and CDR2 SVGIG (reference sequence). V was cut by 3 bases and J by 0 bases, with 12 bases left in between. CDR3 protein: CAWSRGGSSYEQYF. The CDR3 DNA reads TGTGCCTGGAGCCGAGGGGGTTCCTCCTACGAGCAGTACTTC.

The chain links TRBV18 to TRBJ2-7; D perhaps matches TRBD1 (5 bases). Trimming took 3 bases from V and 4 from J, leaving 25 bases between them. This CDR3 contains 18 residues. Per the germline V gene, CDR1 is KGHSH and CDR2 is LQKENI. This chain's CDR3 is CASSPVGAPSLSRYEQYF. DNA of the CDR3: TGTGCCAGCTCACCGGTAGGGGCCCCGTCGTTAAGTCGATACGAGCAGTACTTC.

This clone was observed a handful of times. This sample also contains other DNA sequences that code for the same CDR3. The rearrangement links TRBV15 to TRBJ1-5; 9 bases are shared with TRBD1. Looked up from germline, CDR1 is LNHNV and CDR2 is YYDKDF (reference sequence). There are 16 residues in the CDR3. V dropped 5 bases and J dropped 4; count of bases not matched to a gene: 9. The CDR3 spells CATSLSWDRANQPQHF. Written as DNA, the CDR3 is TGTGCCACCAGCCTATCGTGGGACAGGGCTAATCAGCCCCAGCATTTT.